The clone carrying this TCR beta chain appeared a few times. The antigen is not known. This record belongs to a study of a mutant IDH1 vaccine in newly diagnosed glioma. About the study: Vaccines began 4-6 weeks after radiotherapy alone, or with temozolomide cycles. Pretreatment consisted of radiotherapy, temozolomide, or both, with most receiving both.

Stated time point: week 47, end of study. A 20-mer mutant IDH1 peptide at 300 ug was injected subcutaneously with topical imiquimod. Trimming at V came to 5 bases and at J to 3 bases, leaving 3 bases not matched to a gene. Per germline, CDR1 MNHNS and CDR2 SASEGT. The CDR3 is made up of 13 amino acids. Clones were sequenced by immunoSEQ multiplex PCR, and TCRdb holds only the in-frame ones, with some missing. The data show over 30,000 clones, with about 83% seen just once and around 12% held by the top ten. The V and J genes are TRBV6-1 and TRBJ2-7, with 8 bases identical to TRBD2. The TCR comes from a woman in her 30s with glioma. The sample was PBMCs, taken from a glioma patient whose treatment included an IDH1 peptide vaccine. The CDR3 protein is CASSRGGLYEQYF. The CDR3 region has the DNA TGTGCCAGCAGTCGGGGGGGCCTCTACGAGCAGTACTTC.